These 11 T cell receptor beta chains share one sample of origin, sequenced in a study of cytomegalovirus exposure and HLA in healthy donors. Both 60 Vbeta primers and 13 Jbeta primers went into the PCR. Here immunoSEQ multiplex PCR was the method, and the copy in TCRdb shows in-frame clones only, minus some. Here the sample spans 150,000 to 200,000 clones, 83% being singletons. Sequencing was carried out using PBMCs. The receptors were gathered from a man in his fifties in good health and CMV-seronegative.

The chain is built from TRBV7-2 and TRBJ2-5, with 8 bases identical to TRBD2. The CDR3 is 14 amino acids. V trimming: 4 bases; J trimming: 0 bases; junction bases outside the gene matches: 1. Germline loops: CDR1 SGHTA, CDR2 FQGNSA. CDR3 loop: CASSSSGHQETQYF. CDR3 in DNA: TGTGCCAGCAGCTCTAGCGGGCACCAAGAGACCCAGTACTTC.

This clone showed up just once. The chain couples TRBV28 to TRBJ1-1; no clear D gene. Germline CDR1 reads MDHEN; CDR2 reads SYDVKM. The V end lost 3 bases, the J end lost 1 base, and 9 bases lay between the germline ends. The CDR3 has 14 residues. In nucleotides, the CDR3 is TGTGCCAGCAGTTTTGTAGAGAGGAACACTGAAGCTTTCTTT. Its translation: CASSFVERNTEAFF.

The rearrangement uses TRBV18 and TRBJ2-4; D gene unclear. The CDR3 covers 13 residues. The V gene's germline CDR1 is KGHSH and CDR2 LQKENI. The ends were cut back, 5 bases at V and 4 bases at J, with 9 bases in the middle. The DNA of the CDR3 is TGTGCCAGCTCAGCCGATCTAAAAAACATTCAGTACTTC. This gives the protein CASSADLKNIQYF.

This clone occurred a few times. The chain recombines TRBV6-1 with TRBJ1-1; TRBD1 aligns across 10 bases. The J segment lost 5 bases and the V segment lost 5 bases, leaving 5 bases of the junction unmatched. This CDR3 spans 14 amino acids. Germline loops: CDR1 MNHNS, CDR2 SASEGT. CDR3 DNA: TGTGCCAGCAGTCCGGGACAGGGGAGTACTGAAGCTTTCTTT. Protein: CASSPGQGSTEAFF.

The gene calls are TRBV18 and TRBJ2-7, with 7 positions matching TRBD1. The CDR3 length is 13 residues. Trimming removed 6 bases from V and 4 bases from J; junction bases left unmatched: 6. Germline CDR1 and CDR2: KGHSH and LQKENI. DNA for the CDR3: TGTGCCAGCTCCCTCGGGGACAGATACGAGCAGTACTTC. This encodes CASSLGDRYEQYF.

The rearrangement uses TRBV2 and TRBJ1-1; D is possibly TRBD1 (6 bases). This CDR3 has 14 amino acids. Trimming took off 6 bases at V and 0 bases at J, with 11 bases between the two ends. The germline V gene has CDR1 SNHLY and CDR2 FYNNEI. The CDR3 nucleotides are TGTGCCAGCAGCGACAGGCGGATGAACACTGAAGCTTTCTTT. Its protein is CASSDRRMNTEAFF.

This clone was seen a single time. This chain joins TRBV7-2 and TRBJ2-7, with TRBD2 matching 7 bases. The trim removed 3 bases at V and 3 bases at J, leaving 2 bases unmatched. Germline lookup yields CDR1 SGHTA and CDR2 FQGNSA. This CDR3 spans 13 amino acids. The CDR3 DNA reads as TGTGCCAGCAGCTTCCCGGGGGGCTACGAGCAGTACTTC. Protein product: CASSFPGGYEQYF.

The sample holds one count of this clone. This chain links TRBV21-1 with TRBJ2-5; no DNA check was done on the table's D call, TRBD2. TRBV21-1 is flagged as a pseudogene. CDR3 length: 15 amino acids. This CDR3 reads CASTLFGGCGETQYF. CDR3 bases: TGTGCCAGCACTCTATTCGGGGGGTGTGGGGAGACCCAGTACTTC.

This chain uses TRBV4-1 with TRBJ1-1; D is unresolved. With 0 bases removed from V and 7 bases from J, the gap between germline ends came to 6 bases. The CDR3 is 12 amino acids. CDR1 and CDR2 from the germline V gene are MGHRA and YSYEKL. CDR3 nucleotide sequence: TGCGCCAGCAGCCAAGATCGTTATGAAGCTTTCTTT. Translation: CASSQDRYEAFF.

The rearrangement joins TRBV5-6 to TRBJ2-2; D may be TRBD1 or TRBD2 (5 bases each). The V and J ends lost 4 bases and 2 bases respectively, with 15 bases between them. The CDR3 length is 16 residues. In germline, CDR1 is SGHDT, CDR2 YYEEEE. CDR3 residues: CASSLGTDINTGELFF. The DNA of the CDR3 is TGTGCCAGCAGCCTGGGGACGGACATTAACACCGGGGAGCTGTTTTTT.

The chain links TRBV6-1 to TRBJ2-5; D is perhaps TRBD1 (6 bases). Trimming removed 1 base at V and 6 bases at J, with 12 bases between. The CDR3 covers 14 residues. Germline CDR1 and CDR2: MNHNS and SASEGT. CDR3 DNA: TGTGCCAGCAGTGAAGACACAGGGATGAAGACCCAGTACTTC. Its translation: CASSEDTGMKTQYF.